This T cell receptor (beta chain) was captured by sequencing in a study of breast tumors, draining lymph nodes, adjacent tissues. The lymph nodes were axillary draining lymph nodes from breast cancer patients. Points from the study as a whole: Tumors had less TCR diversity than lymph nodes, more than nontumor tissue. The lymph node origin of tumor T cells was framed as consistent with a hypothesis, not demonstrated.

TCRdb analysed the multiplex PCR reads with MiXCR anew, one entry per CDR3 protein. Here the sample spans approximately 190,000 distinct CDR3 sequences, 30% to 40% being singletons. The CDR3 has 18 residues. Trimming left V 0 bases short and J 2 bases short, with 19 bases between. Germline V CDR1 and CDR2: DFQATT, SNEGSKA (reference sequence). This clonotype was observed at least ten times. Its cognate antigen is unknown. This TCR was sampled from a female donor with breast cancer. Some clones in this sample may be carry-over from other donors' samples. The sample taken for sequencing was axillary lymph node tissue. The chain couples TRBV20-1 to TRBJ2-2, with D perhaps being TRBD1 or TRBD2 (7 bases each). The CDR3 DNA reads TGCAGTGCTAGAGACACAAGGGGGGGACAGACTAACACCGGGGAGCTGTTTTTT. Translated, it gives CSARDTRGGQTNTGELFF.